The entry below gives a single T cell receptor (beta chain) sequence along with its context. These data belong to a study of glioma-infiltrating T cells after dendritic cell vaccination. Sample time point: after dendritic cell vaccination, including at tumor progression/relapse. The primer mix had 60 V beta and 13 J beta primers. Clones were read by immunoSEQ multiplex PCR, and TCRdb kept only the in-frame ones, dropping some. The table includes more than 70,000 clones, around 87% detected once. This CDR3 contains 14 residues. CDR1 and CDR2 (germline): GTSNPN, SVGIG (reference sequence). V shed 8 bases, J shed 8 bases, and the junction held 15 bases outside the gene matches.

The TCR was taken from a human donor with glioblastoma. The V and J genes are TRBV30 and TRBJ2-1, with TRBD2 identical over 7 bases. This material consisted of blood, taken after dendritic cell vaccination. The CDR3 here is CALPGGPLNDEQFF. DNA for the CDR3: TGTGCCCTCCCGGGGGGACCACTAAACGATGAGCAGTTCTTC.